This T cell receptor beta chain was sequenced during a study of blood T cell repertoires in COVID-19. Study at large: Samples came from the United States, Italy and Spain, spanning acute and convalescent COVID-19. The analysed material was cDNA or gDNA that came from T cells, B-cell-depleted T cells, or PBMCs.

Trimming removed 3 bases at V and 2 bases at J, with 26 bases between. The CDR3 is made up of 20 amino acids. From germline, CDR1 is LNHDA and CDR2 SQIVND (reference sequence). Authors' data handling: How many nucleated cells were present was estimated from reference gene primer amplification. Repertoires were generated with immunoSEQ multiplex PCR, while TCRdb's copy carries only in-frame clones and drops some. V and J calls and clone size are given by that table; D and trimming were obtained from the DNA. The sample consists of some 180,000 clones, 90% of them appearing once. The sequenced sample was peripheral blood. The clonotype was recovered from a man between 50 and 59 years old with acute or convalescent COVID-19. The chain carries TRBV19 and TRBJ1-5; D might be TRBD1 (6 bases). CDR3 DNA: TGTGCCAGTAGTATGGGTACGGGGGGCTTTAGTAATTTTCGCAATCAGCCCCAGCATTTT. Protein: CASSMGTGGFSNFRNQPQHF.